This T cell receptor (beta chain) was sequenced in a study of long-term antiretroviral therapy in people with HIV (dated by TCRdb to the early 2020s). Study-level background: Collection of the earliest samples took place about a decade ahead of the 2015 WHO recommendation for immediate ART, at a time when ART was typically delayed until CD4 counts fell. Test extractions of a monoclonal T-cell line alongside approximately 34 polyclonal samples showed no cross-contamination during QIAcube processing. This retrospective serial study examined whether starting ART and sustained HIV suppression were associated with changes in the composition and diversity of the TRB repertoire in peripheral blood. A total of fewer than 250 cryopreserved PBMC samples came from 25 to 30 adults with confirmed HIV infection and were collected serially over a mean of around 6 years (range 1-12). About 35% of the 30 participants with HIV were female.

Including cysteine and phenylalanine, the CDR3 has 16 amino acids. Just the 48-base CDR3 DNA is kept, in frame starting at base 1. CDR1 MDHEN and CDR2 SYDVKM are derived from the germline V gene. V loses 7 bases of germline sequence and J loses 6 bases, and the interval between the two ends is 22 bases. Sequencing of the TRB variable region was done with the immunoSEQ hsTCRB v3.0 assay at survey level resolution. A depth of roughly 35,000-55,000 T-cell genomes per sample was targeted for TRB sequencing. TRB libraries were pooled and sequenced on an Illumina MiSeq using a v3 150-cycle kit. The study's own analysis went as follows. Analysis of repertoires was carried out in R inside a reproducible Nextflow workflow spanning QC, data transformation and analysis. Custom analyses were implemented in LymphoSeq2, an R package for AIRR-Seq data exploration. A handful of samples yielding fewer than 5000 total TRB sequences were excluded, leaving approximately 190 analyzed HIV repertoires. Of the roughly 180 retained HIV repertoires, approximately 60 were collected before and under 150 after ART initiation. Repertoires were downsampled to 5000 TRB nucleotide sequences, and summary statistics were averaged over 100 downsampling iterations. The analysis kept only TRB sequences whose CDR3 regions were at least seven amino acids long. Diversity was measured with a Shannon entropy-derived clonality score and the Gini coefficient. In repertoire networks, the top 5000 CDR3 amino acid sequences were linked whenever an edit distance of one separated two sequences. For TRB CDR3 amino acid sequences, GLIPH2 was used to predict antigen specificity groups and MHC restriction. To flag known CMV, EBV, HIV or tissue antigen associations, CDR3 amino acid sequences were matched against VDJdb and McPAS-TCR. Pre-ART, post-ART and control groups were compared with Wilcoxon signed-rank tests and Holm-Bonferroni correction. Drawn from immuneACCESS, this table holds only the in-frame rearrangements with V and J called that TCRdb kept. Clones are partly lost; checked studies trace under half to an unresolved V gene and leave the rest unexplained. V, J and clone size derive from that table, while D and trimming were established from the DNA sequence. Within this sample are tens of thousands of clones, with around 80% of them counted one time only. Less than 2.5% of the sample rests with the top ten.

Points the paper makes about the study in general: Compared with controls, HIV repertoires had narrower CDR3 length ranges, and the network structure pointed to an antigen-experienced repertoire that shifted only slightly toward naive after ART. Expanded TRB clones identified before ART initiation dominated the repertoire across all time points, though the dominance fluctuated and decreased in many PLHIV after ART. The samples span the years 2004 to 2017, and the ART regimens used at that time may not be as effective as current regimens. Unsorted PBMC were profiled instead of sorted CD4+ and CD8+ T cells because pre-ART samples had limited cell numbers. Starting ART was linked to a significant rise in TRB diversity, yet even with long-term ART the diversity remained significantly lower than in transplant donor controls. Limited PBMC availability meant only the TCR beta chain was sequenced, without alpha chain pairing. Inferences about post-ART repertoire changes were limited because no data were available on ART adherence, viral resistance or therapy changes.

Note on this clone: Its recognized antigen is unknown. No base-level quality is on record; no much larger clone is a single base apart.

Participants were included only if at least one PBMC sample before ART initiation and at least two post-ART samples were available. All participants with HIV were treated in the United States of America. Cryopreserved samples of roughly 0.95-10 million PBMC were thawed and washed before DNA extraction. At the time of the earliest PBMC sample, participants with HIV were aged between roughly 20 and 60 years. PBMC samples from each participant spanned 1-4 timepoints before ART initiation and 2-8 timepoints after ART initiation, with a median of 7 samples. For every participant, serial HIV viral load, CD4+ T-cell count, ART history and demographic data were obtained. A Qiagen kit on a QIAcube was used to extract genomic DNA from unsorted PBMC, with samples processed in batches of 12.

Sequenced here: unsorted PBMCs, sampled 3 years after starting antiretroviral therapy. This sequence originates from a man aged 45 to 65 with HIV. In this chain, TRBV28 is recombined with TRBJ1-5; matching of 6 bases hints at TRBD1 as the D gene. The sequenced DNA: TGTGCCAGCACCACTGAGGGGGGGCGCAACGGTCAGCCCCAGCATTTT. It encodes CASTTEGGRNGQPQHF.